This T cell receptor (beta chain) came from a study of blood T cell repertoires in COVID-19 (dated by TCRdb to 2019 to 2021). As for the study more broadly: Collaborator samples came from the United States, Italy and Spain and covered acute and convalescent phases of COVID-19. The prospective study material was composed of cDNA or gDNA derived from T cells, B-cell-depleted T cells, or PBMCs. Deeply sampled blood TCRbeta repertoires from subjects exposed to, actively infected with, or recovered from COVID-19 were included in the dataset. The repertoires were made available in a free public database intended to serve as a resource for research on the immune response to SARS-CoV-2. Samples came from the ongoing ImmuneRACE study (first 160 participants) plus 1,254 subjects from 6 global collaborators. The sample metadata nearly always contained a de-identified subject ID, COVID-19 status, age in years and sex. Where available, HLA class I and class II types were obtained from metadata supplied by the sample provider rather than from assay-based typing.

TCRbeta CDR3 regions were amplified from genomic DNA by means of the immunoSEQ Assay, a bias-controlled multiplex PCR. Per the original workflow: Within the assay, amplification of reference gene primers was used to estimate how many nucleated cells each sample contained. Sequence reads were collapsed and filtered to measure the absolute abundance of every unique TCRbeta CDR3 rearrangement. For each sample, productive Simpson clonality was calculated by taking the square root of Simpson's diversity index across productive rearrangements. Imported from immuneACCESS, the table was reduced by TCRdb to in-frame sequences with V and J called. These copies leave out some clones; in studies compared against another copy, an unresolved V gene accounts for under half, and the cause of the remainder is not known. V and J calls and clone size are given by that table; D and trimming were obtained from the DNA. The sample table contains 400,000 to 550,000 clones; only one count was recorded for 70% to 90% of them. The top ten clones comprise approximately 2% of the sample.

Points the paper makes about the study in general: The quantity of clinical and demographic metadata differed by source and by participant and was supplied without curation.

In the prospective study, participants were roughly 18 to 95 years old, resided in about two dozen geographic areas of the United States, and were enrolled through a virtual design. Cohort assignment in the prospective study relied on participant-reported clinical history from a screening survey and a study questionnaire. In the prospective study, whole blood, serum and a nasopharyngeal or oropharyngeal swab were collected from each participant by mobile phlebotomists. Prospective study participants could optionally give additional blood draws and questionnaires over an approximately two-month period. Before DNA extraction, prospective study blood samples were shipped either frozen or at room temperature. This clone was counted between two and nine times. This receptor's antigen is unknown. Base qualities are not at hand, and no much larger clone is one base apart. Germline trimming amounts to 2 bases on V and 7 bases on J, with 7 as the count of junction bases outside the gene matches. Including the terminal cysteine and phenylalanine, the CDR3 comprises 16 residues. Of all the DNA, just the CDR3 is kept, 48 bases in frame from base 1. Sequences SGHDT (CDR1) and YYEEEE (CDR2) are obtained from the germline V gene.

This receptor was identified in a woman aged 18-30 years with acute COVID-19. The sequencing input was PBMCs or T cells enriched from blood (not recorded which). The chain uses TRBV5-6 and TRBJ1-6; 9 junctional bases match TRBD1. The CDR3 has the sequence CASSLGTGYWNSPLHF. The nucleotide sequence is TGTGCCAGCAGCTTAGGGACAGGGTACTGGAATTCACCCCTCCACTTT.